Listed below are T cell receptor beta chains from one sample, sequenced in a study of T-cell reconstitution after alpha-beta-depleted transplantation in children. Via MiXCR, TCRdb re-called the PCR reads, giving one row per CDR3 protein. The top ten clones hold 6.3% of a sample with 240,000 or so distinct CDR3 sequences, 8.2% of them seen once. The sequenced sample was PBMCs, mostly from graft donor cells, obtained 180 days after TCRalphabeta/CD19-depleted stem cell transplant. The receptors come from a male patient between 10 and 17 years old who had a stem cell transplant for acute lymphoblastic leukemia, so the T cells may come from the graft donor. Both conserved end residues are part of each CDR3. The order of the fields is CDR3 protein, CDR3 DNA, J gene, V gene, clone size, D gene. The D gene is left open where the match is weak. Some rows have no size entry. The others give once, few or many, or a class for an expanded clone.

CSARSWTAYEQYF	TGCAGTGCTAGATCCTGGACAGCCTACGAGCAGTACTTC	TRBJ2-7	TRBV20-1	many	NA
CASSFPSSNTEAFF	TGTGCCAGCAGTTTTCCCTCTTCGAACACTGAAGCTTTCTTT	TRBJ1-1	TRBV28	many	NA
CASSRGGLVTDTQYF	TGTGCCAGCAGCCGGGGGGGACTAGTGACAGATACGCAGTATTTT	TRBJ2-3	TRBV5-6	many	TRBD2
CSATRGNTIYF	TGCAGTGCCACCAGAGGAAACACCATATATTTT	TRBJ1-3	TRBV20-1	many	NA
CASSLGDRPNSPLHF	TGTGCCAGCAGTTTAGGAGACAGGCCAAATTCACCCCTCCACTTT	TRBJ1-6	TRBV12-3/TRBV12-4	many	NA
CASSSATDRVLQETQYF	TGTGCCAGCAGCTCAGCGACAGACCGTGTCCTCCAAGAGACCCAGTACTTC	TRBJ2-5	TRBV7-8	many	NA
CASRRTGNTEAFF	TGTGCCAGCAGACGGACAGGGAACACTGAAGCTTTCTTT	TRBJ1-1	TRBV28	many	TRBD1
CASSFLGRGYTF	TGTGCCAGCAGTTTTCTAGGGCGGGGCTACACCTTC	TRBJ1-2	TRBV12-3/TRBV12-4	many	NA
CASSLTSGRSSYEQYF	TGTGCCAGCAGCTTGACTTCGGGCCGCAGCTCCTACGAGCAGTACTTC	TRBJ2-7	TRBV5-6	many	NA
CASSVGGSYGYTF	TGTGCCAGCAGCGTCGGAGGGAGCTATGGCTACACCTTC	TRBJ1-2	TRBV9	many	NA
CATSYRGWETQYF	TGTGCCACCTCCTACAGGGGTTGGGAGACCCAGTACTTC	TRBJ2-5	TRBV24-1	many	TRBD1
CASSAGDIYGYTF	TGTGCCAGCAGTGCCGGGGACATTTATGGCTACACCTTC	TRBJ1-2	TRBV2	many	NA
CASSRGTGLNQPQHF	TGTGCCAGCAGCCGAGGGACAGGGCTCAATCAGCCCCAGCATTTT	TRBJ1-5	TRBV7-6	many	TRBD1
CASSPRTGGKELFF	TGTGCCAGCAGCCCCCGGACAGGGGGTAAAGAGCTGTTTTTT	TRBJ2-2	TRBV5-6	many	TRBD1
CASSLAGGGAYNEQFF	TGTGCCAGCAGTTTAGCCGGCGGGGGAGCCTACAATGAGCAGTTCTTC	TRBJ2-1	TRBV12-3/TRBV12-4	many	TRBD2
CASSARDLNTEAFF	TGTGCCAGCAGCGCCCGGGACCTGAACACTGAAGCTTTCTTT	TRBJ1-1	TRBV11-2	many	NA
CSANSFGTDTQYF	TGCAGTGCTAACTCATTTGGCACAGATACGCAGTATTTT	TRBJ2-3	TRBV20-1	many	NA
CSVTSGSSYNEQFF	TGCAGCGTTACTAGCGGGAGCTCCTACAATGAGCAGTTCTTC	TRBJ2-1	TRBV29-1	many	TRBD2
CASSPLAGELFF	TGCGCCAGCAGCCCGCTAGCGGGGGAGCTGTTTTTT	TRBJ2-2	TRBV5-1	many	NA
CASSQRGGNTGELFF	TGTGCCAGCAGCCAAAGGGGCGGAAACACCGGGGAGCTGTTTTTT	TRBJ2-2	TRBV4-2	many	NA
CARAGSLDEKLFF	TGTGCCAGGGCGGGTTCGCTGGATGAAAAACTGTTTTTT	TRBJ1-4	TRBV7-9	many	NA
CASSLAGLSNEQYF	TGTGCCAGTAGCCTAGCGGGCCTAAGCAACGAGCAGTACTTC	TRBJ2-7	TRBV19	few	TRBD2
CASSRSRSSGELFF	TGTGCCAGCAGCCGCTCGCGGTCTTCCGGGGAGCTGTTTTTT	TRBJ2-2	TRBV11-2	many	NA
CASSPLRDGSTDTQYF	TGTGCCAGCAGCCCCCTTAGGGACGGCTCCACAGATACGCAGTATTTT	TRBJ2-3	TRBV7-9	many	NA
CASSGDPGGKLFF	TGCGCCAGCAGCGGGGACCCAGGGGGAAAACTGTTTTTT	TRBJ1-4	TRBV5-1	many	TRBD1
CASSLDGNEQFF	TGTGCCAGCAGCTTGGATGGCAATGAGCAGTTCTTC	TRBJ2-1	TRBV5-1	many	NA
CASSLAQARYEQYF	TGTGCCAGCAGTTTGGCCCAAGCCCGGTACGAGCAGTACTTC	TRBJ2-7	TRBV12-3/TRBV12-4	many	NA
CASSHNLMYEQYF	TGTGCCAGCAGTCATAACTTGATGTACGAGCAGTACTTC	TRBJ2-7	TRBV7-2	many	NA
CSVARTGTDTQYF	TGCAGCGTTGCCAGGACAGGCACAGATACGCAGTATTTT	TRBJ2-3	TRBV29-1	many	NA
CASSLGIDTQYF	TGTGCCAGCAGCTTAGGGATAGATACGCAGTATTTT	TRBJ2-3	TRBV7-3	many	NA
CASSVRGLPQETQYF	TGTGCCAGCAGCGTACGGGGGCTACCCCAAGAGACCCAGTACTTC	TRBJ2-5	TRBV9	many	NA
CASSETGRGYGYTF	TGTGCCAGCAGTGAGACAGGGAGGGGCTATGGCTACACCTTC	TRBJ1-2	TRBV2	many	TRBD1
CASSYSTGISSEAFF	TGTGCCAGCAGTTACTCGACGGGAATAAGCTCTGAAGCTTTCTTT	TRBJ1-1	TRBV6-5	many	NA
CASSYSGDNYEQYF	TGTGCCAGCAGTTACTCGGGGGACAACTACGAGCAGTACTTC	TRBJ2-7	TRBV6-5	many	NA
CATSRDASPGNEQYF	TGTGCCACCAGCAGAGATGCCTCCCCCGGCAACGAGCAGTACTTC	TRBJ2-7	TRBV15	many	NA
CASSMGGGVANTEAFF	TGTGCCAGTAGTATGGGCGGTGGGGTGGCGAACACTGAAGCTTTCTTT	TRBJ1-1	TRBV19	many	NA
CASSLRLDFNEQFF	TGTGCCAGCTCTCTTCGACTAGATTTCAATGAGCAGTTCTTC	TRBJ2-1	TRBV18	NA	NA